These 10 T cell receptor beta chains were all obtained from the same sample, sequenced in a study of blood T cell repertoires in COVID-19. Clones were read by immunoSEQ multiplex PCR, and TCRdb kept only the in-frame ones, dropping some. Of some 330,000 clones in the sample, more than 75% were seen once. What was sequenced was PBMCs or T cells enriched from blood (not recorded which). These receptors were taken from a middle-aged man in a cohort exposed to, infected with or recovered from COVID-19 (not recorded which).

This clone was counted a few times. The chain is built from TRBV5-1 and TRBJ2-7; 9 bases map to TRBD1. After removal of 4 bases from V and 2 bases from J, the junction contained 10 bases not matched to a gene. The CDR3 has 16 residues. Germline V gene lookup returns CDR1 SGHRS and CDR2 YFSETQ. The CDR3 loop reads CASSATWGQGTYEQYF. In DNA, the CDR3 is TGCGCCAGCAGCGCCACGTGGGGACAGGGAACCTACGAGCAGTACTTC.

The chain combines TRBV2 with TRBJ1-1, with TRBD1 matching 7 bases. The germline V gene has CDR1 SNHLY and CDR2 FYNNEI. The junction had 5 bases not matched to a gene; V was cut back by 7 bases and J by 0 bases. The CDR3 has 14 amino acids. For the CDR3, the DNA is TGTGCCAGCATTTGGACAGGTGTGAACACTGAAGCTTTCTTT. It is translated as CASIWTGVNTEAFF.

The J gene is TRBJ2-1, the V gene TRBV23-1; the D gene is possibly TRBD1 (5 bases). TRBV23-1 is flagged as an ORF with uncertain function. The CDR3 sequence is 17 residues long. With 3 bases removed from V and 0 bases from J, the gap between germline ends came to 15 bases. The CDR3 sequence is CASSQLDTSNSYNEQFF. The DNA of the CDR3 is TGCGCCAGCAGTCAGTTGGACACCTCGAACTCCTACAATGAGCAGTTCTTC.

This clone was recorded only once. Written as DNA, the CDR3 is TGTGCCAGTAGACTTCCTGATAGAAACACTGAAGCTTTCTTT. The encoded protein is CASRLPDRNTEAFF. The chain carries TRBV19 and TRBJ1-1; D is unresolved. V lost 6 bases to trimming and J lost 2 bases, with 13 bases between them. The length of the CDR3 is 14 residues. The V gene's germline CDR1 is LNHDA and CDR2 SQIVND (reference sequence).

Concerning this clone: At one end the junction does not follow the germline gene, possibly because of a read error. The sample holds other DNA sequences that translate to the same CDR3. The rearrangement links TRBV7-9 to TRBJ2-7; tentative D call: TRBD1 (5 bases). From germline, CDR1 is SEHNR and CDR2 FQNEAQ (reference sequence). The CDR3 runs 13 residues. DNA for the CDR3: TGTGCCAGCAGTTTAGACAGTTCCTACGAGCAGTACTTC. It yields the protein CASSLDSSYEQYF.

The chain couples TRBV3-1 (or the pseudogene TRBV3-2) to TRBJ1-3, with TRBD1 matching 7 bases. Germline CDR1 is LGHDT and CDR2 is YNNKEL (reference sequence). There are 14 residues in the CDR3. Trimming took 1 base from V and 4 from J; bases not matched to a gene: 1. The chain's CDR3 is CASSQVRGGNTIYF. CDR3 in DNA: TGTGCCAGCAGCCAAGTCAGGGGGGGAAACACCATATATTTT.

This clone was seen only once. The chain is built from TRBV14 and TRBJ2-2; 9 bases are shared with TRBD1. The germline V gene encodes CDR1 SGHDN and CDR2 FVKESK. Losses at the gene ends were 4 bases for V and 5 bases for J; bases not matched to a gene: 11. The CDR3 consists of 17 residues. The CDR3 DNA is TGTGCCAGCAGCCCTATCCGGGACAGGGTTCGGACCGGGGAGCTGTTTTTT. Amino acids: CASSPIRDRVRTGELFF.

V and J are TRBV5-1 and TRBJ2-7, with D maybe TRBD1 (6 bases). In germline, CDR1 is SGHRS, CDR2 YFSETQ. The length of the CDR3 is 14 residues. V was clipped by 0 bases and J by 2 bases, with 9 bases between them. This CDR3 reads CASSLEQGTYEQYF. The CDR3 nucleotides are TGCGCCAGCAGCTTGGAACAGGGTACCTACGAGCAGTACTTC.

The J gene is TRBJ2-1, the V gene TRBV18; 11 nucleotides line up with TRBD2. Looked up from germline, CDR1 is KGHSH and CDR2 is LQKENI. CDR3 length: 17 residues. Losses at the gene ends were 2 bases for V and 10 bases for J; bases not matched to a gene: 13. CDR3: CASSPSRLAGLREEQFF. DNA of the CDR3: TGTGCCAGCTCACCAAGTAGACTAGCGGGGCTTCGAGAGGAGCAGTTCTTC.

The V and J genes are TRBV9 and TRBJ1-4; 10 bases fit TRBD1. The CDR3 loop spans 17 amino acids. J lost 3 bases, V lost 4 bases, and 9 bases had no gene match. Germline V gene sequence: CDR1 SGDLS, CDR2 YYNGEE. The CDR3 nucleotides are TGTGCCAGCAGCCCCCGGGACAGGGGTTCAGCTAATGAAAAACTGTTTTTT. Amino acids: CASSPRDRGSANEKLFF.